This TCR beta chain was identified during a study of shared clonotypes between healthy human individuals. The split of CD4+ cells yielded CD45RA+ naive and CD45RA-negative memory subsets. Authors' methods: Sequence data from immunoSEQ were junction-only and lacked quality scores; consequently, filtering differed. Method: immunoSEQ multiplex PCR; TCRdb's copy keeps in-frame clones and lacks some. That table gives V, J and clone size, and the DNA gave D and trimming. This sample carries 2 million to 3 million clones, around 90% of them seen once, and the ten largest clones take over 0.12%. This CDR3 comprises 15 residues. Germline V gives CDR1 SGHRS, CDR2 YFSETQ. V lost 0 bases to trimming and J lost 7 bases, with 11 bases between them.

The V gene is TRBV5-1, the J gene TRBJ1-6; D unclear. Sequenced sample: naive CD4+ T cells sorted from blood. Subset: CD45RA+ positively selected. The source is a man younger than 35 in good health. In DNA form, the CDR3 reads TGCGCCAGCAGCTTGGGGGAACAAAGAAATTCACCCCTCCACTTT. It specifies CASSLGEQRNSPLHF.